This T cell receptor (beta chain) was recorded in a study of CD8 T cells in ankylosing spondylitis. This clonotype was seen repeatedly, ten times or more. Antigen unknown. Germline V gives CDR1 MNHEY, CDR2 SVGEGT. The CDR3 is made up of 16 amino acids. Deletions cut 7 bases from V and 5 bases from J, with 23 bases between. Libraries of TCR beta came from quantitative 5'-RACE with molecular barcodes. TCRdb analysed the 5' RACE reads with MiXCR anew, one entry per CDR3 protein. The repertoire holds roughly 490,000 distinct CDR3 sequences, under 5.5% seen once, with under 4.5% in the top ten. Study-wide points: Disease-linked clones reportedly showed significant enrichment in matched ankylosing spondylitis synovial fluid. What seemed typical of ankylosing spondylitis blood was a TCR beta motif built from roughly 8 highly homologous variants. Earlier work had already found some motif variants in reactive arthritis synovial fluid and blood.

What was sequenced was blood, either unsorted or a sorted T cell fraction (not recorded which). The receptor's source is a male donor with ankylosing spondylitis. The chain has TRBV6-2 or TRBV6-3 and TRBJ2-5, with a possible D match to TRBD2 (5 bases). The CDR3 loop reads CASTFPRGLRWETQYF. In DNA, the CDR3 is TGTGCCAGCACCTTCCCCAGAGGACTGCGCTGGGAGACCCAGTACTTC.